This T cell receptor beta chain was sequenced for a study of early T cells in non-severe SARS-CoV-2 infection. CDR1 and CDR2 (germline): LNHDA, SQIVND (reference sequence). After removal of 7 bases from V and 6 bases from J, the junction contained 6 bases not matched to a gene. The CDR3 totals 14 residues. Unique molecular identifiers were affixed to single, distinct cDNA molecules. TCRdb fed the 5' RACE reads into MiXCR, producing one record per CDR3 protein. The table lists 55,000 to 75,000 distinct CDR3 sequences, roughly 7.7% of them singletons. V is TRBV19 and J is TRBJ2-7; 13 bases agree with TRBD2. Sequencing was carried out using whole blood. The source of this sequence is an adult who was a healthcare worker with PCR-confirmed SARS-CoV-2 infection or an uninfected control (not recorded which). The CDR3 region has the DNA TGTGCCAGTACCCGGACTAGCGGGAGTTCCGAGCAGTACTTC. Encoded protein: CASTRTSGSSEQYF. Full variable domain (outside the CDR3, taken from reference TRBV19 and TRBJ2-7): DGGITQSPKYLFRKEGQNVTLSCEQNLNHDAMYWYRQDPGQGLRLIYYSQIVNDFQKGDIAEGYSVSREKKESFPLTVTSAQKNPTAFYLCASTRTSGSSEQYFGPGTRLTVT.